These T cell receptor beta chains were read from a single sample in a study of human thymus T cells. Profiled with immunoSEQ multiplex PCR; TCRdb holds only in-frame clones, not every one. Of 60,000 to 75,000 clones detected, roughly 94% appear once; the ten largest clones hold around 0.037%. The sample was thymus tissue. Every receptor here comes from a girl under three years old with a congenital heart defect but otherwise immunologically healthy. The CDR3 runs from the conserved cysteine through the conserved F or W. Each record gives: D gene, V gene, J gene, CDR3 protein. A D gene is named only where the DNA matches it firmly.

>TRBD2|TRBV27|TRBJ2-1
CASSSGTSGSPLHNEQFF
>-|TRBV23-1|TRBJ1-4
CASMWGKTNEKLFF
>-|TRBV27|TRBJ1-2
CASGQGQDYKINYGYTF
>-|TRBV7-9|TRBJ1-4
CASSNEGATNEKLFF
>-|TRBV4-1|TRBJ1-2
CASSQDRLGAANYGYTF
>-|TRBV2|TRBJ2-7
CASRSCPFDREQYF
>-|TRBV10-1|TRBJ1-2
CASSGRIAGYTF
>TRBD2|TRBV2|TRBJ2-3
CASKGAGVTDTQYF
>-|TRBV4-3|TRBJ2-7
CASSQEVPSHSYEQYF
>TRBD1|TRBV5-5|TRBJ1-4
CASSSAGGAQEKLFF
>TRBD2|TRBV28|TRBJ2-7
CASSFGFGEGNEQYF
>-|TRBV27|TRBJ2-7
CASSATPGLNYEQYF
>TRBD1|TRBV28|TRBJ1-2
CASSSLQGAIYGYTF
>-|TRBV25-1|TRBJ1-1
CASSELKGGAGDTEAFF
>-|TRBV7-9|TRBJ1-4
CAAASTARGEKLFF
>-|TRBV4-1|TRBJ1-1
CASSQDQGKNTEAFF
>-|TRBV5-1|TRBJ2-7
CASSLVGVDFYEQYF
>TRBD2|TRBV30|TRBJ2-3
CAWSVQTSGYPSTDTQYF
>TRBD1|TRBV7-9|TRBJ1-2
CASSPRDRSTTGANYGYTF
>TRBD1|TRBV19|TRBJ1-5
CASSIHTGTDPYSNQPQHF
>TRBD1|TRBV18|TRBJ2-3
CASTKMDRCETDTQYF